One and the same sample provided the 13 T cell receptor beta chains below, sequenced in a study of T cells expressing NK-cell markers. TCRdb processed the 5' RACE reads again and assigns one entry to each CDR3 protein, with no DNA. This table holds about 370,000 distinct CDR3 sequences. The sample taken for sequencing was blood T cells: a sorted CD56 or NKG2C T cell subset, CD4+ or CD8+ T cells, or bulk PBMC T cells (not recorded which). The source is a woman between 50 and 59 years old in good health.

The chain uses TRBV5-1 and TRBJ2-1; TCRdb selects TRBD2, and the lack of DNA leaves this call unchecked. CDR1 is SGHRS and CDR2 is YFSETQ in the germline V gene. The CDR3 is 15 amino acids. The CDR3 sequence is CASSPRLAGSGEQFF.

The chain couples TRBV5-5 to TRBJ1-1; absent DNA, TCRdb's TRBD1 call cannot be checked. Germline V lookup: CDR1 SGHKS, CDR2 YYEKEE (reference sequence). This CDR3 has 16 amino acids. The CDR3: CASSDTPGQLNTEAFF. Combining the CDR3 with reference TRBV5-5 and TRBJ1-1 gives the whole variable domain DAGVTQSPTHLIKTRGQQVTLRCSPISGHKSVSWYQQVLGQGPQFIFQYYEKEERGRGNFPDRFSARQFPNYSSELNVNALLLGDSALYLCASSDTPGQLNTEAFFGQGTRLTVV.

The chain combines TRBV12-3 or TRBV12-4 with TRBJ2-2; TCRdb's D call, TRBD1, is unchecked because there is no DNA. The CDR3 consists of 15 residues. The CDR3 here is CASSARLQGAGELFF.

CDR3 in amino acids: CASRRQVLSGNTIYF. The V call is TRBV6-5, the J call TRBJ1-3; TCRdb names TRBD1, which stays unverified in the absence of DNA. Germline V gene data show CDR1 as MNHEY and CDR2 as SVGAGI. The CDR3 sequence is 15 residues long.

The chain is built from TRBV7-9 and TRBJ2-3; TCRdb outputs TRBD2, but without DNA this stays unchecked. The CDR3 length is 17 residues. The germline V gene encodes CDR1 SEHNR and CDR2 FQNEAQ (reference sequence). The CDR3 region is CASSTRRTIASVDTQYF.

The chain links TRBV5-1 to TRBJ1-4; TCRdb's assignment of TRBD1 cannot be checked, as there is no DNA. CDR3 size: 16 residues. Germline V gene lookup returns CDR1 SGHRS and CDR2 YFSETQ. The CDR3 protein is CASSQLTQGTNEKLFF.

The V and J genes are TRBV4-2 and TRBJ2-3; the TCRdb call, TRBD2, lacks DNA for checking. Germline V CDR1 and CDR2: LGHNA, YNFKEQ. The CDR3 is 18 amino acids. CDR3 loop: CASSQDLGAGVIADTQYF.

The rearrangement uses TRBV6-1 and TRBJ2-2; absent DNA, TCRdb's TRBD2 call cannot be checked. The CDR3 runs to 17 residues. Germline CDR1 is MNHNS and CDR2 is SASEGT. This CDR3 reads CASSELGGSANTGELFF.

This sequence joins TRBV27 and TRBJ2-7; TCRdb lists TRBD1, though no DNA is available to test this call. This CDR3 has 13 amino acids. CDR1 MNHEY and CDR2 SMNVEV come from the germline V gene (reference sequence). The CDR3: CASRSNRGYEQYF.

V usage is TRBV11-2 and J usage is TRBJ1-2; TCRdb's D call, TRBD1, is unchecked because there is no DNA. The CDR3 covers 12 residues. CDR1 is SGHAT and CDR2 is FQNNGV in the germline V gene. The CDR3 reads CASQGERGGYTF.

The chain is built from TRBV2 and TRBJ2-1; TCRdb calls TRBD2, which cannot be checked without DNA. There are 16 residues in the CDR3. Per the germline V gene, CDR1 is SNHLY and CDR2 is FYNNEI. The CDR3 here is CASSYSGTSDYNEQFF.

The chain employs TRBV25-1 and TRBJ1-4; the TCRdb call, TRBD1, lacks DNA for checking. The CDR3 runs to 15 residues. Germline CDR1 is MGHDK and CDR2 is SYGVNS. The CDR3 sequence is CASSKGGRVNEKLFF.

This sequence joins TRBV24-1 and TRBJ2-2; checking the TCRdb D call of TRBD1 is not possible without DNA. CDR3 length: 16 residues. CDR1 is KGHDR and CDR2 is SFDVKD in the germline V gene. This CDR3 is CATSDLWTGNTGELFF.